One and the same sample provided the 9 T cell receptor beta chains below, sequenced in a study of regulatory T cells in long-lasting Graves disease. CDR3-region Arm-PCR and iRepertoire HTBI primers produced the TCR beta libraries. TCRdb called the multiplex PCR reads again in MiXCR, with one record for every CDR3 protein. The repertoire holds 250,000 or so distinct CDR3 sequences, with just over 20% as singletons. The time point here: newly diagnosed GD, antithyroid drugs for less than 3 months. PBMCs provided the RNA from which the TCR library was made. The specimen was peripheral blood mononuclear cells (PBMCs), collected at new diagnosis, from a patient treated with antithyroid drugs. The receptors were sampled from a female donor with Graves disease.

This clonotype was recorded many times. The genes are TRBV12-3 or TRBV12-4 and TRBJ2-3; D gene ambiguous. This CDR3 contains 13 residues. Trimming shortened V by 2 bases and J by 5 bases, and 8 bases separated the two germline ends. CDR3 DNA: TGTGCCAGCAGTTTACAGGCTCGAGATACGCAGTATTTT. Translated: CASSLQARDTQYF.

The chain carries TRBV15 and TRBJ2-3, with D uncertain. V lost 3 bases and J lost 6, with 13 bases in between. The CDR3 covers 14 residues. Germline V lookup: CDR1 LNHNV, CDR2 YYDKDF (reference sequence). The CDR3 reads CATSSSLTLDTQYF. CDR3 sequence (DNA): TGTGCCACCAGCAGTTCCCTTACCCTGGATACGCAGTATTTT.

Points on this clonotype: With only one base between it and a far larger clone, this is likely a read error. The CDR3 carries no conserved terminal phenylalanine or tryptophan, so it likely arises from a read error. The chain is built from TRBV5-1 and TRBJ1-1; no firm D call. This CDR3 has 14 residues. Germline V gene lookup returns CDR1 SGHRS and CDR2 YFSETQ. CDR3 nucleotide sequence: TGTGCCAGCAGCTTGGGTTTCCGGGGCACTGAAGCTTTCTCT. This translates into CASSLGFRGTEAFS.

The CDR3 sequence is CASRAGGGETQYF. The DNA of the CDR3 is TGTGCCAGCCGGGCAGGGGGCGGGGAGACCCAGTACTTC. The chain combines TRBV2 with TRBJ2-5, with 8 bases fitting TRBD1. The CDR3 totals 13 residues. J gave up 5 bases and V 8 bases, and 7 bases lay outside the gene matches. The germline CDR1 and CDR2 sequences are SNHLY and FYNNEI.

There are many counts of this clonotype. V and J are TRBV27 and TRBJ2-5; 11 nucleotides agree with TRBD2. V was pared by 3 bases and J by 4 bases, with 13 bases of the junction left unmatched. The CDR3 totals 18 residues. Germline CDR1 is MNHEY and CDR2 is SMNVEV (reference sequence). The CDR3 reads CASSFWASGGLLGETQYF. For the CDR3, the DNA is TGTGCCAGCAGTTTTTGGGCTAGCGGGGGGCTTTTGGGAGAGACCCAGTACTTC.

At least ten counts were recorded for this clonotype. The gene calls are TRBV20-1 and TRBJ2-5; possible D gene TRBD2, 6 bases. Germline assignment: CDR1 DFQATT and CDR2 SNEGSKA (reference sequence). CDR3 length: 13 residues. The V and J ends lost 3 bases and 7 bases respectively, with 15 bases between them. The CDR3 loop is CSASVLADGTQYF. The CDR3, as DNA: TGCAGTGCTAGTGTACTAGCCGATGGGACCCAGTACTTC.

Only a few counts were recorded for this clonotype. The chain employs TRBV7-6 and TRBJ2-1; TRBD2 aligns across 10 bases. The germline V gene encodes CDR1 SGHVS and CDR2 FNYEAQ. J gave up 5 bases and V 5 bases, and 9 bases lay outside the gene matches. This CDR3 has 16 residues. DNA for the CDR3: TGTGCCAGCAGCGCCCGGTTAGCGGGAGGAGACAATGAGCAGTTCTTC. As protein: CASSARLAGGDNEQFF.

This clonotype turned up a few times. The chain is built from TRBV20-1 and TRBJ2-7; TRBD2 matches 10 bases. The trim removed 1 base at V and 4 bases at J, leaving 4 bases unmatched. The CDR3 consists of 14 residues. Germline V gene data show CDR1 as DFQATT and CDR2 as SNEGSKA (reference sequence). DNA of the CDR3: TGCAGTGCTAGAGGGGTGGGACTAGCGTACGAGCAGTACTTC. It specifies CSARGVGLAYEQYF.

V is TRBV7-9 and J is TRBJ2-1; 9 bases map to TRBD2. The J segment lost 9 bases and the V segment lost 5 bases, leaving 8 bases of the junction unmatched. CDR1 is SEHNR and CDR2 is FQNEAQ in the germline V gene (reference sequence). CDR3 length equals 14 residues. CDR3 region: CASSPMLAGVEQFF. For the CDR3, the DNA is TGTGCCAGCAGCCCCATGTTAGCGGGAGTTGAGCAGTTCTTC.